This T cell receptor beta chain was captured by sequencing in a study of blood T cells in healthy people across ages. Study-wide results and caveats: Both naive CD4+ cell counts and diversity were greater in long-lived donors than in aged donors.

Primed by a sample-barcoded 5' primer and a J-beta primer mix, a second PCR proceeded for about 6 to 11 cycles. Via MiXCR, TCRdb re-called the 5' RACE reads, giving one row per CDR3 protein. Of approximately 800,000 distinct CDR3 sequences detected, around half appear once; the ten largest clones hold about 42%. Germline CDR1 SGHAT, CDR2 FQNNGV. V was pared by 4 bases and J by 6 bases, with 11 bases between. The CDR3 is made up of 13 amino acids. Peripheral blood, 9.5 to 10 milliliters per donor, was collected. To note about this clonotype: Its antigen is still unknown.

What was sequenced was blood. This TCR derives from a man older than 75 in good health. This chain joins TRBV11-2 and TRBJ2-3, with D unclear. In nucleotides, the CDR3 is TGTGCCAGCAGCTCCGAGATTTCGGATACGCAGTATTTT. Translating gives CASSSEISDTQYF.